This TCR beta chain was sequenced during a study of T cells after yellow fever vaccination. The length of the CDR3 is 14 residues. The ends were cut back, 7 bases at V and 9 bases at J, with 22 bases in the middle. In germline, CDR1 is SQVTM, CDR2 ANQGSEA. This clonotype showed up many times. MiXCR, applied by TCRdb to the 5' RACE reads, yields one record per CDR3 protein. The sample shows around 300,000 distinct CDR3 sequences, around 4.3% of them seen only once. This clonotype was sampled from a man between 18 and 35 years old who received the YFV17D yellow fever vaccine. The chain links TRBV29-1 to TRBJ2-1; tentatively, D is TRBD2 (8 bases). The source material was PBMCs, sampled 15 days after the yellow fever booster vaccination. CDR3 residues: CSAGTAGAGGEQFF. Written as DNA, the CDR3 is TGCAGCGCTGGGACAGCTGGGGCGGGGGGTGAGCAGTTCTTC.